The 25 T cell receptor beta chains listed next were all sequenced from one sample in a study of brain T cells in children with intractable seizures. The protocol was immunoSEQ multiplex PCR, while the TCRdb copy is restricted to in-frame clones and leaves out a portion. The sample holds roughly 110,000 clones; 94% are singletons and the top ten take 3.8%. The source was peripheral blood, collected at surgery. The origin of the receptors is a boy less than two years old with hemimegalencephaly and intractable seizures.

The rearrangement links TRBV4-2 to TRBJ2-4; TRBD2 aligns across 8 bases. Germline CDR1 LGHNA, CDR2 YNFKEQ. After removal of 0 bases from V and 7 bases from J, the junction contained 8 bases not matched to a gene. This CDR3 spans 16 amino acids. CDR3 sequence reads: CASSQEGGAGVNIQYF. The CDR3 nucleotides read TGTGCCAGCAGCCAAGAAGGGGGAGCGGGAGTCAACATTCAGTACTTC.

The chain recombines TRBV23-1 with TRBJ2-4; D may be TRBD2 (7 bases). TRBV23-1 is an ORF; its function is uncertain. Trimming removed 1 base at V and 0 bases at J, with 16 bases between. The CDR3 length is 18 residues. The CDR3 DNA reads TGCGCCAGCAGTCAATTAAGGGGCGGGGGCCTAGCCAAAAACATTCAGTACTTC. This translates into CASSQLRGGGLAKNIQYF.

The V gene is TRBV18, the J gene TRBJ1-5; D remains ambiguous. From germline, CDR1 is KGHSH and CDR2 LQKENI. The CDR3 runs to 13 residues. V lost 1 base and J lost 2, with 3 bases in between. The CDR3 DNA follows: TGTGCCAGCTCACCACAGGGCAATCAGCCCCAGCATTTT. Its protein product is CASSPQGNQPQHF.

This chain connects TRBV2 to TRBJ2-7; D is unclear. The CDR3 consists of 11 residues. V was trimmed by 7 bases and J by 2 bases, leaving 6 bases between them. Germline V gene data show CDR1 as SNHLY and CDR2 as FYNNEI. In DNA, the CDR3 is TGTGCCAGCAAAGGAACCTACGAGCAGTACTTC. Translation: CASKGTYEQYF.

The rearrangement uses TRBV10-3 and TRBJ2-1, with D perhaps matching TRBD2 (7 bases). This CDR3 is built from 15 residues. Germline CDR1 reads ENHRY; CDR2 reads SYGVKD. The V gene lost 4 bases and the J gene lost 6 bases, with 16 bases spanning the gap. CDR3 region: CAISGVAGAPNEQFF. Here the CDR3 DNA reads TGTGCCATCAGTGGGGTGGCGGGGGCCCCCAATGAGCAGTTCTTC.

V and J are TRBV11-3 and TRBJ1-4; D unclear. The germline V gene encodes CDR1 SGHNT and CDR2 YENEEA. The V and J ends lost 4 bases and 0 bases respectively, with 9 bases between them. The CDR3 covers 15 residues. CDR3 region: CASSSRAATNEKLFF. CDR3 bases: TGTGCCAGCAGCTCGAGGGCGGCAACTAATGAAAAACTGTTTTTT.

J is TRBJ1-2 and V is TRBV27; 12 bases map to TRBD1. The CDR3 runs to 16 residues. After removal of 5 bases from V and 5 bases from J, the junction contained 9 bases not matched to a gene. Germline lookup yields CDR1 MNHEY and CDR2 SMNVEV (reference sequence). CDR3 in amino acids: CASSHGTGGAWYGYTF. The CDR3 nucleotides are TGTGCCAGCAGTCACGGGACAGGGGGCGCTTGGTATGGCTACACCTTC.

Worth noting for this clone: A read error may produce the germline difference seen at one junction end. V gene TRBV11-2 combines with J gene TRBJ1-2; 7 nucleotides match TRBD1. The CDR3 is 16 amino acids. Looked up from germline, CDR1 is SGHAT and CDR2 is FQNNGV. Here the CDR3 reads CASSLDSPRTGRLPGF. CDR3 nucleotide sequence: TGTGCCAGCAGCTTAGATAGCCCCCGGACAGGTCGTCTACCAGGCTTC.

The chain uses TRBV24-1 and TRBJ1-1; 8 nucleotides agree with TRBD1. The CDR3 loop spans 15 amino acids. CDR1 is KGHDR, CDR2 SFDVKD, per germline. J was trimmed by 1 base and V by 4 bases; bases with no gene match: 4. DNA of the CDR3: TGTGCCACCAGTGAATCCGGGACAGGGAACACTGAAGCTTTCTTT. As protein: CATSESGTGNTEAFF.

The chain links TRBV6-5 to TRBJ1-2; D is ambiguous. V was clipped by 7 bases and J by 1 base, with 10 bases between them. CDR1 MNHEY and CDR2 SVGAGI come from the germline V gene. The CDR3 runs to 13 residues. The CDR3: CASTLEINYGYTF. DNA for the CDR3: TGTGCCAGCACCCTAGAGATTAACTATGGCTACACCTTC.

The chain carries TRBV7-8 and TRBJ2-5; the D call may be TRBD1 or TRBD2 (5 bases each). Germline-derived CDR1 and CDR2 are SGHVS and FQNEAQ. The CDR3 loop spans 14 amino acids. Between the trimmed V and J ends, which lost 3 bases and 8 bases, there was a span of 16 bases. The CDR3 loop reads CASSFPGPLQTQYF. The CDR3 region has the DNA TGTGCCAGCAGCTTTCCGGGACCCCTCCAAACCCAGTACTTC.

This clone has only one observation. V and J are TRBV5-1 and TRBJ2-1; possibly TRBD2 for D (6 bases). The CDR3 runs to 19 residues. V lost 0 bases to trimming and J lost 3 bases, with 22 bases between them. Germline assignment: CDR1 SGHRS and CDR2 YFSETQ. Here the CDR3 reads CASSLEPFGRGDLYNEQFF. CDR3 nucleotides: TGCGCCAGCAGCTTGGAACCGTTCGGGAGAGGGGATCTCTACAATGAGCAGTTCTTC.

The V gene is TRBV7-4, the J gene TRBJ1-3; D uncertain. The length of the CDR3 is 20 residues. V was pared by 1 base and J by 0 bases, with 22 bases between. Germline assignment: CDR1 SGHVT and CDR2 SQSDAQ. CDR3 protein: CASSLVVGPAGLSSGNTIYF. The CDR3 nucleotides are TGTGCCAGCAGCTTAGTCGTGGGTCCCGCCGGACTCAGCTCTGGAAACACCATATATTTT.

V gene TRBV10-3 combines with J gene TRBJ1-3; 8 bases fit TRBD1. Germline V gives CDR1 ENHRY, CDR2 SYGVKD. Trimming removed 3 bases from V and 8 bases from J; junction bases left unmatched: 24. CDR3 size: 20 residues. Here the CDR3 reads CAISEPSGRGLGAERDTIYF. Written as DNA, the CDR3 is TGTGCCATCAGTGAACCTTCCGGCAGGGGGCTAGGGGCGGAGAGAGACACCATATATTTT.

The V call is TRBV12-5, the J call TRBJ2-4; D ambiguous. Germline V gene data show CDR1 as LGHNT and CDR2 as FRNRAP. V gave up 2 bases and J gave up 11 bases, with 10 bases separating them. The CDR3 covers 12 residues. The CDR3 nucleotides are TGTGCTAGTGGTTTGAGGGTGGGCGTTCAGTACTTC. It translates to CASGLRVGVQYF. The full variable domain, completed using reference TRBV12-5 and TRBJ2-4, is DARVTQTPRHKVTEMGQEVTMRCQPILGHNTVFWYRQTMMQGLELLAYFRNRAPLDDSGMPKDRFSAEMPDATLATLKIQPSEPRDSAVYFCASGLRVGVQYFGAGTRLSVL.

This chain joins TRBV10-3 and TRBJ1-6, with D possibly being TRBD1 (5 bases). The CDR3 is 15 residues long. Trimming removed 7 bases at V and 8 bases at J, with 18 bases between. Germline CDR1 reads ENHRY; CDR2 reads SYGVKD. In DNA, the CDR3 is TGTGCCATCAAGGCAGGAGGGGAACCCTATTCACCCCTCCACTTT. It is translated as CAIKAGGEPYSPLHF.

The CDR3 DNA reads TGTGCCAGCAGATCACAGGGGGCCGAAACTAAACATCAGCCCCAGCATTTT. It codes for CASRSQGAETKHQPQHF. The chain employs TRBV7-3 and TRBJ1-5, with 9 nucleotides matching TRBD1. The CDR3 sequence is 17 residues long. Per germline, CDR1 SGHTA and CDR2 FQGTGA. V trimming: 6 bases; J trimming: 5 bases; junction bases outside the gene matches: 14.

This chain uses TRBV7-2 with TRBJ2-1; D is ambiguous. The length of the CDR3 is 13 residues. Trimming took off 4 bases at V and 8 bases at J, with 12 bases between the two ends. Germline V gives CDR1 SGHTA, CDR2 FQGNSA. CDR3 protein: CASSSQRTDEQFF. The CDR3, as DNA: TGTGCCAGCAGCTCTCAGAGAACCGATGAGCAGTTCTTC.

V and J are TRBV5-1 and TRBJ2-7; 7 positions match TRBD1. Germline V gene lookup returns CDR1 SGHRS and CDR2 YFSETQ. The CDR3 totals 14 residues. The V gene end was trimmed by 0 bases and the J gene end by 2 bases; junction bases not matched to a gene: 2. CDR3 amino acids: CASSLGGQPYEQYF. CDR3 nucleotide sequence: TGCGCCAGCAGCTTGGGGGGACAGCCCTACGAGCAGTACTTC.

The chain employs TRBV29-1 and TRBJ1-1; maybe TRBD1 (6 bases). The ends were cut back, 4 bases at V and 3 bases at J, with 21 bases in the middle. The V gene's germline CDR1 is SQVTM and CDR2 ANQGSEA. The CDR3 loop spans 16 amino acids. In DNA form, the CDR3 reads TGCAGCGTTGGTGGGGGGACCAAACAGGGATACACTGAAGCTTTCTTT. This gives the protein CSVGGGTKQGYTEAFF.

This chain uses TRBV28 with TRBJ1-2, with 7 bases matching TRBD1. Germline CDR1 MDHEN, CDR2 SYDVKM. V trimming: 5 bases; J trimming: 8 bases; junction bases outside the gene matches: 8. This CDR3 has 13 amino acids. This CDR3 is CASSPHRGEGYTF. For the CDR3, the DNA is TGTGCCAGCAGTCCCCACAGGGGTGAGGGCTACACCTTC.

This sequence joins TRBV11-2 and TRBJ2-1; 9 bases line up with TRBD2. The junction had 11 bases not matched to a gene; V was cut back by 5 bases and J by 6 bases. This CDR3 has 16 amino acids. The germline gives CDR1 SGHAT, CDR2 FQNNGV. The chain's CDR3 is CASSPQGLAGANEQFF. CDR3 DNA sequence: TGTGCCAGCAGCCCCCAGGGACTAGCAGGGGCCAATGAGCAGTTCTTC.

The chain joins TRBV13 to TRBJ1-2; TRBD1 might be the D (6 bases). The CDR3 has 14 residues. Germline lookup yields CDR1 PRHDT and CDR2 FYEKMQ (reference sequence). Trimming shortened V by 2 bases and J by 4 bases, and 11 bases separated the two germline ends. CDR3 amino acids: CASSLRGAPYGYTF. In DNA form, the CDR3 reads TGTGCCAGCAGCTTAAGGGGGGCTCCCTATGGCTACACCTTC. The variable domain in full, completed from reference TRBV13 and TRBJ1-2, reads AAGVIQSPRHLIKEKRETATLKCYPIPRHDTVYWYQQGPGQDPQFLISFYEKMQSDKGSIPDRFSAQQFSDYHSELNMSSLELGDSALYFCASSLRGAPYGYTFGSGTRLTVV.

This chain connects TRBV11-2 to TRBJ1-1; tentatively, D is TRBD1 (5 bases). This CDR3 comprises 15 residues. Per germline, CDR1 SGHAT and CDR2 FQNNGV. The V and J ends lost 1 base and 3 bases respectively, with 12 bases between them. DNA for the CDR3: TGTGCCAGCAGCTTAGCGCCAGGGTATGACACTGAAGCTTTCTTT. Protein sequence: CASSLAPGYDTEAFF.

CDR3 amino acids: CASSLSLVRSYEQYF. For the CDR3, the DNA is TGTGCCAGCAGCCTGTCCCTAGTTAGGAGCTACGAGCAGTACTTC. The genes are TRBV3-1 (or the pseudogene TRBV3-2) and TRBJ2-7, with D hard to call. Looked up from germline, CDR1 is LGHDT and CDR2 is YNNKEL (reference sequence). The CDR3 covers 15 residues. V was clipped by 4 bases and J by 3 bases, with 16 bases between them.